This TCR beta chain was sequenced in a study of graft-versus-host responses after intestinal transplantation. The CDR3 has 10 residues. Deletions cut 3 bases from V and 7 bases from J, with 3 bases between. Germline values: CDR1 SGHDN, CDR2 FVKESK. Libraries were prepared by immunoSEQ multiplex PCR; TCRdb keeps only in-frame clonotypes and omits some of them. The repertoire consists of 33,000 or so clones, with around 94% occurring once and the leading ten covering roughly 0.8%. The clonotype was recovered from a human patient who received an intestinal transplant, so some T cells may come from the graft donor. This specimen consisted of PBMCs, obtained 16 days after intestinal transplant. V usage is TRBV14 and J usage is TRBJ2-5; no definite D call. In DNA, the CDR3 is TGTGCCAGCAGCCAGCGGACCCAGTACTTC. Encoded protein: CASSQRTQYF. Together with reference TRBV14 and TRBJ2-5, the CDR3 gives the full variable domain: EAGVTQFPSHSVIEKGQTVTLRCDPISGHDNLYWYRRVMGKEIKFLLHFVKESKQDESGMPNNRFLAERTGGTYSTLKVQPAELEDSGVYFCASSQRTQYFGPGTRLLVL.